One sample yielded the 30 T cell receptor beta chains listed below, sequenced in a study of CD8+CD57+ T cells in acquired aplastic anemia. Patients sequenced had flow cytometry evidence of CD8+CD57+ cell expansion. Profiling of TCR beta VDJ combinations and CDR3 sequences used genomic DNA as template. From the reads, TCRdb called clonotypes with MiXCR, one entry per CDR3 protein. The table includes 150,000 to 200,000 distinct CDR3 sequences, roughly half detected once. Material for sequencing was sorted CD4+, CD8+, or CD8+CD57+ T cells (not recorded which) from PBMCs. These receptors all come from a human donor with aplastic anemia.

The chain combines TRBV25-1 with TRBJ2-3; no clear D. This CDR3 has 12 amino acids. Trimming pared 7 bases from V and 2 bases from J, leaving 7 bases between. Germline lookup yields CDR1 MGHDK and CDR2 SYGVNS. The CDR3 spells CASKGFTDTQYF. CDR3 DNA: TGTGCCAGCAAGGGTTTCACAGATACGCAGTATTTT.

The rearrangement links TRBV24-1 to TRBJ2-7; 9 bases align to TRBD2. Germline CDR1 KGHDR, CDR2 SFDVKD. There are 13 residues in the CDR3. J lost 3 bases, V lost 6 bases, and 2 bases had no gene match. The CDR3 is CATSSSGNYEQYF. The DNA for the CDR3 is TGTGCCACCAGTTCTAGCGGGAACTACGAGCAGTACTTC.

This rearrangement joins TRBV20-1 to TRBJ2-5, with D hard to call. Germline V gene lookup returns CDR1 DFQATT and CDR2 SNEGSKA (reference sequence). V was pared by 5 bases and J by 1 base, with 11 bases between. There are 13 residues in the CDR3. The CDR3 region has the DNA TGCAGTGCTCTTACGGGTCTCCAAGAGACCCAGTACTTC. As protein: CSALTGLQETQYF.

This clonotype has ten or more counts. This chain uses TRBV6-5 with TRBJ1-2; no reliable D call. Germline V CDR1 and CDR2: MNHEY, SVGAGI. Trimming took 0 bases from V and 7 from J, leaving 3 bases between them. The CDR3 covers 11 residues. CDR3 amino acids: CASSYSSGYTF. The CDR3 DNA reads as TGTGCCAGCAGTTACTCAAGTGGCTACACCTTC.

The CDR3 here is CASSSDPRKPQHF. The CDR3 DNA sequence: TGTGCCAGCAGCTCGGACCCCCGTAAGCCCCAGCATTTT. The rearrangement uses TRBV2 and TRBJ1-5; D is uncertain. This CDR3 contains 13 residues. Germline loops: CDR1 SNHLY, CDR2 FYNNEI. Trimming left V 6 bases short and J 8 bases short, with 14 bases between.

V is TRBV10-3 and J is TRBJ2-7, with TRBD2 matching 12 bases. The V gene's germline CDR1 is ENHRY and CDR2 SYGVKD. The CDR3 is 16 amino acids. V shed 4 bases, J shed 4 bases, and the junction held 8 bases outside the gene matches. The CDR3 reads CAISGRETSGGYEQYF. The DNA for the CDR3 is TGTGCCATCAGTGGACGGGAGACTAGCGGGGGATACGAGCAGTACTTC.

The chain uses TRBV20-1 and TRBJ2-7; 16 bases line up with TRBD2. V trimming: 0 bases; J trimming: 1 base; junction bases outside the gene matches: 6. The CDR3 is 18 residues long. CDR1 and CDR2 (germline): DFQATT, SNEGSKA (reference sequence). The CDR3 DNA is TGCAGTGCTAGAGATGGGGGACTAGCGGGAGGGCCGTCCTACGAGCAGTACTTC. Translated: CSARDGGLAGGPSYEQYF.

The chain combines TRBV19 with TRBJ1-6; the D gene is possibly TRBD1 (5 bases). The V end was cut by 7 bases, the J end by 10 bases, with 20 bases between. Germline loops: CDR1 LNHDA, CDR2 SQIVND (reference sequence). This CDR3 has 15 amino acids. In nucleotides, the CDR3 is TGTGCCAGTACCGCCCTAGGGGTTTTCGGCTCACCCCTCCACTTT. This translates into CASTALGVFGSPLHF. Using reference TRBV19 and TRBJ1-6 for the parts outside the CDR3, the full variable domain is DGGITQSPKYLFRKEGQNVTLSCEQNLNHDAMYWYRQDPGQGLRLIYYSQIVNDFQKGDIAEGYSVSREKKESFPLTVTSAQKNPTAFYLCASTALGVFGSPLHFGNGTRLTVT.

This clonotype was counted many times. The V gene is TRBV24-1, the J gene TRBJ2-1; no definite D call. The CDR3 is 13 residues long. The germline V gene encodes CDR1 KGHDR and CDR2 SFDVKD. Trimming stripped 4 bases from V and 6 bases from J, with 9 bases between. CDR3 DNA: TGTGCCACCAGTGACTCCCGGCTCAATGAGCAGTTCTTC. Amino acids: CATSDSRLNEQFF.

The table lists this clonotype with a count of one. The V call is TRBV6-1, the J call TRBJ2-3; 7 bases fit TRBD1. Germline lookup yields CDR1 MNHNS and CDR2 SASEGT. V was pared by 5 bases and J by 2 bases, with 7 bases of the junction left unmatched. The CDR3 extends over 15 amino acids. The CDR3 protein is CASSTDRDPTDTQYF. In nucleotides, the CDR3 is TGTGCCAGCAGTACCGACAGGGACCCCACAGATACGCAGTATTTT.

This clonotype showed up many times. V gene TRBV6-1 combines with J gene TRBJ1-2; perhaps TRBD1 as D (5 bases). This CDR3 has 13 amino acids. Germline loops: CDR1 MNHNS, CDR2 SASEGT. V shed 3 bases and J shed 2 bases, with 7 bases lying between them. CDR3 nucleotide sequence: TGTGCCAGCAGTGAGTCAGGGAACTATGGCTACACCTTC. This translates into CASSESGNYGYTF.

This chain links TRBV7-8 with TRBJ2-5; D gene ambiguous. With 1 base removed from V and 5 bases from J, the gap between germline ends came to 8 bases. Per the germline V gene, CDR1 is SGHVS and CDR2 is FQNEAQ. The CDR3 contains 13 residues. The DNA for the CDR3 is TGTGCCAGCAGCTTAGTTTTCGTGGAGACCCAGTACTTC. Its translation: CASSLVFVETQYF.

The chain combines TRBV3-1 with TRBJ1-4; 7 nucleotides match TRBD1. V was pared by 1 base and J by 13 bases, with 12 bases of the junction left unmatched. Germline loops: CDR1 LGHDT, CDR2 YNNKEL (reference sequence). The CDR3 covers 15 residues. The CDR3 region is CASSQGTGVSFGLFF. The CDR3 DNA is TGTGCCAGCAGCCAAGGTACAGGGGTGTCCTTTGGACTGTTTTTT.

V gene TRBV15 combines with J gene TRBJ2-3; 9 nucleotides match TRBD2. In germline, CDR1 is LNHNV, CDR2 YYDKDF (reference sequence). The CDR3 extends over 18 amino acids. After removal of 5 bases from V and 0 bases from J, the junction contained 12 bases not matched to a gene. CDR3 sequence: CATSPSRPTSGSTDTQYF. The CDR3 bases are TGTGCCACCAGCCCGAGCCGTCCGACTAGCGGTAGCACAGATACGCAGTATTTT.

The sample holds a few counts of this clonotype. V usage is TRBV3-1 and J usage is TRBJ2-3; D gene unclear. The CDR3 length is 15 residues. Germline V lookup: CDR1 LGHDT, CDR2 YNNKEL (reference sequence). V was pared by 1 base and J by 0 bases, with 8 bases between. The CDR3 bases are TGTGCCAGCAGCCAAGGTAGCCCTAGCACAGATACGCAGTATTTT. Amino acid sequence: CASSQGSPSTDTQYF.

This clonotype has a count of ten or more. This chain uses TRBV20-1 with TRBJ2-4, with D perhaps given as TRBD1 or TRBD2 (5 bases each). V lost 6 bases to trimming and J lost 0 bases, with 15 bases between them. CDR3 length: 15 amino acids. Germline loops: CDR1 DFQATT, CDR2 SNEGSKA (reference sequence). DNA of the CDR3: TGCAGTGCCCGGGGCGGCGGGCTAGCCAAAAACATTCAGTACTTC. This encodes CSARGGGLAKNIQYF.

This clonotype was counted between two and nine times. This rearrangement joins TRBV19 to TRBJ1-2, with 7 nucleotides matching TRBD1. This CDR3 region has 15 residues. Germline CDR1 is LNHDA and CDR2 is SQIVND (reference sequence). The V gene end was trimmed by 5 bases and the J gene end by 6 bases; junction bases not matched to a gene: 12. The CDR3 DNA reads TGTGCCAGTAGTTCACAGGGGCGTGGGGGTGATGGCTACACCTTC. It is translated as CASSSQGRGGDGYTF.

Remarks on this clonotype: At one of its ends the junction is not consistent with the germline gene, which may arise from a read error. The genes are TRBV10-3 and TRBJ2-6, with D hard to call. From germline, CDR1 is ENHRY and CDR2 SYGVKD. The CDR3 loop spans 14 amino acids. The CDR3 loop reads CASSYSNGANVLTF. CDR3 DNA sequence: TGTGCCAGCAGTTACTCGAACGGGGCCAACGTCCTGACTTTC.

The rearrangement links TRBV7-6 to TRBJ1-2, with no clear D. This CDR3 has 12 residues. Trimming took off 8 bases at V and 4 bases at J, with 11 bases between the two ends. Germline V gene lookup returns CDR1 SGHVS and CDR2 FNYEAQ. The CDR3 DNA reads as TGTGCCAGCGGAGGGTTTCGCTATGGCTACACCTTC. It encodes CASGGFRYGYTF.

The CDR3 nucleotides read TGTGCCAGCAGCCTGCAGGGGGCAGATGGCTACACCTTC. The encoded protein is CASSLQGADGYTF. This chain joins TRBV6-2 or TRBV6-3 and TRBJ1-2, with 8 nucleotides matching TRBD1. The CDR3 has 13 amino acids. Germline trimming cut 6 bases from V and 6 bases from J; bases unmatched to any gene: 6. Germline V gene lookup returns CDR1 MNHEY and CDR2 SVGEGT.

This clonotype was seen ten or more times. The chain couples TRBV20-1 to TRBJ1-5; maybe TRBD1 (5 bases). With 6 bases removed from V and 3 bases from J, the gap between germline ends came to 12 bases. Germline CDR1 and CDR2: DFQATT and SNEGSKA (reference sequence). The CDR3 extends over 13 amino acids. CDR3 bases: TGCAGTGCCCTCGCGGACATCAATCAGCCCCAGCATTTT. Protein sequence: CSALADINQPQHF.

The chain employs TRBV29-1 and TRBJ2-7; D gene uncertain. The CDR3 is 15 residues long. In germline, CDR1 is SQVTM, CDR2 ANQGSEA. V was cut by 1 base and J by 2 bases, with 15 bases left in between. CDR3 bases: TGCAGCGTTGAAGGAGGTGAACTTAATCCCTACGAGCAGTACTTC. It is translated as CSVEGGELNPYEQYF.

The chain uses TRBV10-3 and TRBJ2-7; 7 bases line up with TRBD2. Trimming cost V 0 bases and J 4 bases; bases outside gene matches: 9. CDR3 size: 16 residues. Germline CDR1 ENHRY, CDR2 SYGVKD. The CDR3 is CAISESIRTSVYEQYF. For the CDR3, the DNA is TGTGCCATCAGTGAGTCGATTCGGACTAGTGTTTACGAGCAGTACTTC.

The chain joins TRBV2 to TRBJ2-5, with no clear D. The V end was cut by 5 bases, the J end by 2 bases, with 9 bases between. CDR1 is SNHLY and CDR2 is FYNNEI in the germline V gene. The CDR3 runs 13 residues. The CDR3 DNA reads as TGTGCCAGCAGTATACTATCGCAAGAGACCCAGTACTTC. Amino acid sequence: CASSILSQETQYF.

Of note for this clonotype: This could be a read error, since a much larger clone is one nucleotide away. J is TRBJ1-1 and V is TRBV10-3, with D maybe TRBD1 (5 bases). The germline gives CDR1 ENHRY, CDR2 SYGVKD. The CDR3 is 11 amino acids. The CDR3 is CASSGDREALF. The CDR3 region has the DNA TGTGCCAGCAGCGGGGACCGGGAAGCTCTCTTT.

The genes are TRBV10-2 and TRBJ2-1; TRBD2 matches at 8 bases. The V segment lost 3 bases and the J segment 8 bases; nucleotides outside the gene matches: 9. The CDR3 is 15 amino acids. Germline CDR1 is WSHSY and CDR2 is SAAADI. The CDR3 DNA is TGCGCCAGCAGTGATTTTTCGCGGGGGGTGGATGAGCAGTTCTTC. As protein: CASSDFSRGVDEQFF.

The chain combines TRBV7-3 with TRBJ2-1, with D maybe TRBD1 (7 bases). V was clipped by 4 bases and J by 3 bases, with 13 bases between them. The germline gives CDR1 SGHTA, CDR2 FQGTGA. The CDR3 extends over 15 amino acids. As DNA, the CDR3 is TGTGCCAGCAGCTGGGGGCAGGGGGGCTACAATGAGCAGTTCTTC. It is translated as CASSWGQGGYNEQFF.

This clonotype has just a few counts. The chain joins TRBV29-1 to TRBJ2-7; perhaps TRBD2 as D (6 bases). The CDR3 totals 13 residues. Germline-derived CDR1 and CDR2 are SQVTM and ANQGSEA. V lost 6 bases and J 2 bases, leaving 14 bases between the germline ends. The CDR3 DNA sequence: TGCAGCGTCGGGGTGGGGGGAACCTACGAGCAGTACTTC. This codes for CSVGVGGTYEQYF.

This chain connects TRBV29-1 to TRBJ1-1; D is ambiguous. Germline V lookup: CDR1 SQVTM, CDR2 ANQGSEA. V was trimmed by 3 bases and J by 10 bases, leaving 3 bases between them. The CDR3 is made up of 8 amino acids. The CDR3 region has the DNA TGCAGCGTTGAGGGAGCTTTCTTT. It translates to CSVEGAFF.

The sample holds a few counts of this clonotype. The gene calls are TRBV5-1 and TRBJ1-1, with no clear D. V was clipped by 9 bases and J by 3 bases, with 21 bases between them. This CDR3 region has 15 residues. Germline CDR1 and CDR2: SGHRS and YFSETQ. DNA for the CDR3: TGCGCCACTTCAATGGGCGGACGGAAAGACACTGAAGCTTTCTTT. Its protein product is CATSMGGRKDTEAFF.